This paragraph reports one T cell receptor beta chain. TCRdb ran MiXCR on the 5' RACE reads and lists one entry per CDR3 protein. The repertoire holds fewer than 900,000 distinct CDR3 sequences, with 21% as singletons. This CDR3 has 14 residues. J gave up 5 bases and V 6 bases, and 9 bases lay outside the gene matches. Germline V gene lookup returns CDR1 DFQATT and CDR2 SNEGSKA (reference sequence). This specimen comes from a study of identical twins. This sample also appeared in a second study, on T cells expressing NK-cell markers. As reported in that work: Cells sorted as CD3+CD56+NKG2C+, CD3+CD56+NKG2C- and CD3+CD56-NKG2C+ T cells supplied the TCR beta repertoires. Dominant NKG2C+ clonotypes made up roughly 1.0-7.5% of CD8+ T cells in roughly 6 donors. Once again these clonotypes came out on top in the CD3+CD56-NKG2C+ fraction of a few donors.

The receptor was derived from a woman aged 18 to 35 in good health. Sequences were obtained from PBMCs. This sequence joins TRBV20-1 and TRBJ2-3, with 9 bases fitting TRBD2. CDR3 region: CSAPKGGGGDTQYF. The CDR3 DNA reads TGCAGTGCCCCGAAAGGCGGGGGGGGAGATACGCAGTATTTT.